This T cell receptor (beta chain) was sequenced in a study of T cell repertoires in cytomegalovirus infection. As for the study in general: Public TCR beta signatures provided an indication of both CMV infection and a matching HLA type.

Findings of the study overall: Summed frequency of public TCR beta families distinguished CMV carriers with the relevant HLA. Clonotypes of TCR beta that were HLA-C-restricted and CMV-specific dominated the ex vivo response.

The sample holds a few counts of this clonotype. Its antigen is still unknown. Germline values: CDR1 SNHLY, CDR2 FYNNEI. This CDR3 is 14 amino acids long. V was shortened by 5 bases and J by 0 bases, with 10 bases between the two germline ends. Via MiXCR, TCRdb re-called the reads, giving one row per CDR3 protein. This table has 85,000 to 120,000 distinct CDR3 sequences, approximately 15% appearing once. J is TRBJ1-1 and V is TRBV2, with D hard to call. The TCR comes from a human donor in good health (CMV status not recorded). Some clones in this sample may be carry-over from other donors' samples. The sample was PBMCs. The CDR3 DNA sequence: TGTGCCAGCAGTCAACCCGACGTGAACACTGAAGCTTTCTTT. Translation: CASSQPDVNTEAFF.